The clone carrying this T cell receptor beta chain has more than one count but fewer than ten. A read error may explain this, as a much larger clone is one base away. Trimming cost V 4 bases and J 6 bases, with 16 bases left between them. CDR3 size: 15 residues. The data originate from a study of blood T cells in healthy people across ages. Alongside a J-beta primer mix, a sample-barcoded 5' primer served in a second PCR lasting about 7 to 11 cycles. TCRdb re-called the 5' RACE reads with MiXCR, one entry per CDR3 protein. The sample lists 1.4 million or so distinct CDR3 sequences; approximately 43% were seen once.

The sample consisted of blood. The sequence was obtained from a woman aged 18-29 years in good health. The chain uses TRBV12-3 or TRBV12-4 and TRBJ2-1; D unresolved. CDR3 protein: CASSWSREKGNEQFF. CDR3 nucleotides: TGTGCCAGCAGTTGGAGTCGCGAGAAGGGCAATGAGCAGTTCTTC.